A selection of T cell receptor beta chains follows, all from one sample in a study of vaccination effects on CD4 cells after COVID-19. The antigens for these receptors are not known. Assay used: immunoSEQ multiplex PCR; TCRdb lists only in-frame clones, some missing. The sample consists of around 20,000 clones, less than 85% of them appearing once. Sequenced material: CD4+ T cells from PBMCs cultured with a peptide pool, taken before COVID-19 vaccination. The receptors originated from a human donor who had a prior SARS-CoV-2 infection. Each CDR3 is given with its conserved first and last residue. A D gene is named only where the DNA matches it firmly. Not every row has a clone size; where given, it reads once, few, many or a size class.

>TRBV28|TRBJ2-1|NA|NA
TGTGCCACCATCGGGACTCACCCGCGGGGTGAGCAGTTCTTC
CATIGTHPRGEQFF
>TRBV18|TRBJ2-7|NA|TRBD1
TGTGCCAGCTCACCCACGGACAGGAACTACGAGCAGTACTTC
CASSPTDRNYEQYF
>TRBV15|TRBJ1-4|NA|TRBD1
TGTGCCACCAGCAGAGACCCGGGACAGTTTAATGAAAAACTGTTTTTT
CATSRDPGQFNEKLFF
>TRBV7-2|TRBJ2-3|NA|TRBD2
TGTGCCAGCAGCTTAGATTCGGGGGGAGATACGCAGTATTTT
CASSLDSGGDTQYF
>TRBV19|TRBJ2-5|NA|TRBD2
TGTGCCAGTAGTTCCAATCGTGGGGGGGGGACCATGGGAGAGACCCAGTACTTC
CASSSNRGGGTMGETQYF
>TRBV11-2|TRBJ2-3|NA|TRBD1
TGTGCCAGCAGCCCGGGACAGGGGACCACAGATACGCAGTATTTT
CASSPGQGTTDTQYF
>TRBV5-6|TRBJ2-1|NA|NA
TGTGCCAGCAGCTCTCCGGGACACTCCTACAATGAGCAGTTCTTC
CASSSPGHSYNEQFF
>TRBV5-4|TRBJ2-1|NA|NA
TGTGCCAGCAGCTTCCTAGAGTCCACAAGTGAGCAGTTCTTC
CASSFLESTSEQFF
>TRBV24-1|TRBJ1-6|NA|NA
TGTGCCACCAGTGATACATACCCTAATTCACCCCTCCACTTT
CATSDTYPNSPLHF
>TRBV19|TRBJ2-7|NA|TRBD1
TGTGCCAGTAGTAGGGACCGGGACAGCTACGAGCAGTACTTC
CASSRDRDSYEQYF
>TRBV2|TRBJ2-1|few|NA
TGTGCCAGCAGCCTACAGACGAGCTCCTACAATGAGCAGTTCTTC
CASSLQTSSYNEQFF
>TRBV9|TRBJ2-3|NA|NA
TGTGCCAGCAGCCTCCAGCAAGATACGCAGTATTTT
CASSLQQDTQYF
>TRBV5-4|TRBJ2-3|NA|TRBD2
TGTGCCAGCAGCTTGTGGGTCGGGGGGGGCCAAGGAGATACGCAGTATTTT
CASSLWVGGGQGDTQYF
>TRBV12-3/TRBV12-4|TRBJ2-7|few|NA
TGTGCCAGCAGGGGCCGGAGCTACGAGCAGTACTTC
CASRGRSYEQYF
>TRBV11-2|TRBJ2-3|once|NA
TGTGCCAGCAGCTTAGGGGGCGGTCGGACGCAGTATTTT
CASSLGGGRTQYF
>TRBV19|TRBJ1-2|few|NA
TGTGCCAGTAGTCAACCGGGACACCGCTATGGCTACACCTTC
CASSQPGHRYGYTF
>TRBV5-1|TRBJ1-2|NA|NA
TGCGCCAGCAGCTCCATTCCTGAGGGGGGCTACACCTTC
CASSSIPEGGYTF
>TRBV5-4|TRBJ2-7|NA|TRBD1
TGTGCCAGCAGTCGCACAGGGGGCGCCGAGCAGTACTTC
CASSRTGGAEQYF
>TRBV4-2|TRBJ2-1|NA|NA
TGTGCCAGCAGCCAAGAAGGGGCTAGCTACAATGAGCAGTTCTTC
CASSQEGASYNEQFF
>TRBV11-2|TRBJ2-5|NA|TRBD1
TGTGCCAGCAGCTGGGACAGGGGGCAAATTGAGACCCAGTACTTC
CASSWDRGQIETQYF
>TRBV19|TRBJ1-2|NA|NA
TGTGCCAGTAGTATAGTTAGGCAAGCTGTCGGTCAAGGCTACACCTTC
CASSIVRQAVGQGYTF
>TRBV11-2|TRBJ1-3|NA|NA
TGTGCCAGCAGCTTAGGCGCCATCTCTGGAAACACCATATATTTT
CASSLGAISGNTIYF
>TRBV28|TRBJ1-5|medium-sized|NA
TGTGCCAGCAGTTTAATCGTCAATCAGCCCCAGCATTTT
CASSLIVNQPQHF
>TRBV5-5|TRBJ2-3|once|NA
TGTGCCAGCAGCTTGGAGTTTAGCACAGATACGCAGTATTTT
CASSLEFSTDTQYF
>TRBV7-9|TRBJ2-4|NA|NA
TGTGCCAGCAGCATACAGGACATTCAGTACTTC
CASSIQDIQYF
>TRBV4-2|TRBJ1-6|NA|TRBD1
TGTGCCAGCAGCCAGATTCCGGGACAGGGAAATTCACCCCTCCACTTT
CASSQIPGQGNSPLHF
>TRBV6-6|TRBJ1-1|NA|TRBD1
TGTGCCAGCAGTTACAACACAGGGGGCAGCATTGAAGCTTTCTTT
CASSYNTGGSIEAFF
>TRBV5-5|TRBJ2-7|few|TRBD1
TGTGCCAGCAGCCGGGACAGGGCCGAGCAGTACTTC
CASSRDRAEQYF
>TRBV11-2|TRBJ2-3|NA|TRBD1
TGTGCCAGCAGGCCGCAGGGGGCAGCAGATACGCAGTATTTT
CASRPQGAADTQYF
>TRBV7-9|TRBJ2-3|NA|NA
TGTGCCAGCAGCCCAGTCGGTGAGCGCGGGGACACAGATACGCAGTATTTT
CASSPVGERGDTDTQYF
>TRBV10-3|TRBJ1-1|NA|TRBD1
TGTGCCATCAGTGAGTTGGGACAGGGTTTGTCCATTGCTTTCTTT
CAISELGQGLSIAFF
>TRBV3-1/TRBV3-2|TRBJ2-5|NA|TRBD2
TGTGCCAGCAGCCCGATGGGGATAGCGGGGGAGTACTACCAAGAGACCCAGTACTTC
CASSPMGIAGEYYQETQYF
>TRBV10-3|TRBJ1-1|NA|TRBD1
TGTGCCATCAGTGGTAAGCCGGACAGGAGTTTATTGACTGAAGCTTTCTTT
CAISGKPDRSLLTEAFF
>TRBV25-1|TRBJ1-6|NA|NA
TGTGCCAGCAGTGAATACAGGGGCGATAATTCACCCCTCCACTTT
CASSEYRGDNSPLHF
>TRBV14|TRBJ2-7|NA|NA
TGTGCCAGCAGCCGTTCGGGCCTGAGCTCCTACGAGCAGTACTTC
CASSRSGLSSYEQYF
>TRBV6-2/TRBV6-3|TRBJ1-6|few|TRBD1
TGTGCCAGCAGTTACCACAGGGGCAAACCGGATTCACCCCTCCACTTT
CASSYHRGKPDSPLHF
>TRBV7-9|TRBJ1-1|NA|NA
TGTGCCAGCAGCCGAGGGGACTTGAACACTGAAGCTTTCTTT
CASSRGDLNTEAFF
>TRBV2|TRBJ2-7|NA|NA
TGTGCCAGCAGTGGGGTCGGGGATATCGAGCAGTACTTC
CASSGVGDIEQYF
>TRBV30|TRBJ1-1|NA|NA
TGTGCCCGACCACCACCCGGGCCACCCTCTAACTTGAACACTGAAGCTTTCTTT
CARPPPGPPSNLNTEAFF
>TRBV4-2|TRBJ1-4|NA|NA
TGTGCCAGCAGTGAACTCCGGGGAGAACATGAAAAACTGTTTTTT
CASSELRGEHEKLFF
>TRBV5-1|TRBJ2-3|few|NA
TGCGCCAGCAGCTTGGACTCGAGCACAGATACGCAGTATTTT
CASSLDSSTDTQYF
>TRBV5-5|TRBJ2-5|NA|NA
TGTGCCAGCAGCACCTGGGCGAGCGAGACCCAGTACTTC
CASSTWASETQYF
>TRBV9|TRBJ1-4|NA|NA
TGTGCCAGCAGCGGAGACCCTAATGAAAAACTGTTTTTT
CASSGDPNEKLFF
>TRBV19|TRBJ1-3|few|NA
TGTGCCAGTACCGACCAGGAGGGTCCTGGAAACACCATATATTTT
CASTDQEGPGNTIYF
>TRBV4-1|TRBJ2-1|few|TRBD2
TGCGCCAGCAGCCAAGTGAGGGTAGCGGGAGGCGATTACAATGAGCAGTTCTTC
CASSQVRVAGGDYNEQFF
>TRBV29-1|TRBJ2-5|NA|NA
TGCAGCGTTGTGAACCAAGGGGCCCAAGAGACCCAGTACTTC
CSVVNQGAQETQYF
>TRBV4-3|TRBJ1-4|NA|NA
TGCGCCAGCAGCCGGAAGGGTGCAACTAATGAAAAACTGTTTTTT
CASSRKGATNEKLFF
>TRBV27|TRBJ2-7|NA|NA
TGTGCCAGCAGCCCGGGGGCCCGGTCCCTATACGAGCAGTACTTC
CASSPGARSLYEQYF
>TRBV5-5|TRBJ2-5|NA|TRBD1
TGTGCCAGCAGCTCTCGGACAGGGTTCGGGGAGACCCAGTACTTC
CASSSRTGFGETQYF
>TRBV24-1|TRBJ2-1|NA|TRBD2
TGTGCCACCAGTGATCCCGGGACTAGCGGGAGGGCCTACAATGAGCAGTTCTTC
CATSDPGTSGRAYNEQFF
>TRBV6-1|TRBJ2-7|NA|NA
TGTGCCAGCAGTGAAGCGGGTTCTACAGTTGGCTACGAGCAGTACTTC
CASSEAGSTVGYEQYF